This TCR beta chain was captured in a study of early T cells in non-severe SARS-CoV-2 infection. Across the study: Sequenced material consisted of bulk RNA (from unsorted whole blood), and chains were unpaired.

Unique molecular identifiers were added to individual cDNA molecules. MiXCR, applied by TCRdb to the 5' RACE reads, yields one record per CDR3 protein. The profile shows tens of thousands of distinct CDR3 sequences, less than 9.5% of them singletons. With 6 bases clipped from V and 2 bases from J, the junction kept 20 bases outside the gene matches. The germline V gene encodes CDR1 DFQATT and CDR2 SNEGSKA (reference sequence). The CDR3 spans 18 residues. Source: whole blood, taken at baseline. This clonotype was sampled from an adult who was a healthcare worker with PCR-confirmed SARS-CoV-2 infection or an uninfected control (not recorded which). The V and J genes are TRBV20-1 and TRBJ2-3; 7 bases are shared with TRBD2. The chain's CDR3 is CSAQGPGRTSGYTDTQYF. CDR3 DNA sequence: TGCAGTGCCCAAGGTCCAGGGAGGACTAGTGGGTACACAGATACGCAGTATTTT.